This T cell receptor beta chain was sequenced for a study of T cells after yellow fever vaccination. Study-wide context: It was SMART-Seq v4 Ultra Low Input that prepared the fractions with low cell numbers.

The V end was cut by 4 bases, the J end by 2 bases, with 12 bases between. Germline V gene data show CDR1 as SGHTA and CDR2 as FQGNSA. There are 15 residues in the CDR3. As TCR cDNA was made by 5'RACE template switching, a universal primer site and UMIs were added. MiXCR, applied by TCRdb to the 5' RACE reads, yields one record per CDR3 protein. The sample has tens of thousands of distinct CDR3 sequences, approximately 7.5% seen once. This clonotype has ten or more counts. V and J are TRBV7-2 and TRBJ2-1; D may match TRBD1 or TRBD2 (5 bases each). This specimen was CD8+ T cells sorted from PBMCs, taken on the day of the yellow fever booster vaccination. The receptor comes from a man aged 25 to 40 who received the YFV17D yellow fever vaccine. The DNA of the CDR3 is TGTGCCAGCAGCTCACTAGTGGGGGCCTACAATGAGCAGTTCTTC. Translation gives CASSSLVGAYNEQFF.